This entry lists 24 T cell receptor beta chains sequenced from one sample in a study of blood T cell repertoires in COVID-19. TCRdb keeps only in-frame clones here, not all; method: immunoSEQ multiplex PCR. The sample has 250,000 to 300,000 clones; approximately 83% are singletons. Input material: PBMCs or T cells enriched from blood (not recorded which). Receptors were obtained from a woman aged 50 to 60 who had recovered from COVID-19.

The chain joins TRBV15 to TRBJ1-4; possible D gene TRBD1, 5 bases. CDR3 length: 14 amino acids. The V and J ends lost 0 bases and 12 bases respectively, with 14 bases between them. CDR1 and CDR2 from the germline V gene are LNHNV and YYDKDF (reference sequence). CDR3 nucleotide sequence: TGTGCCACCAGCAGAGATCTTATAGACAGAGAACTGTTTTTT. Translating it yields CATSRDLIDRELFF. The full variable domain, rest sourced from reference TRBV15 and TRBJ1-4, is DAMVIQNPRYQVTQFGKPVTLSCSQTLNHNVMYWYQQKSSQAPKLLFHYYDKDFNNEADTPDNFQSRRPNTSFCFLDIRSPGLGDTAMYLCATSRDLIDRELFFGSGTQLSVL.

The chain combines TRBV25-1 with TRBJ1-2; 8 bases line up with TRBD1. Looked up from germline, CDR1 is MGHDK and CDR2 is SYGVNS. The CDR3 runs to 14 residues. V lost 2 bases to trimming and J lost 5 bases; unmatched junction nucleotides: 4. In DNA form, the CDR3 reads TGTGCCAGCAGTGAAGACAGGGGTGGGTATGGCTACACCTTC. Residues: CASSEDRGGYGYTF.

This chain connects TRBV12-3 or TRBV12-4 to TRBJ2-1, with 7 bases fitting TRBD1. This CDR3 comprises 13 residues. With 8 bases clipped from V and 8 bases from J, the junction kept 9 bases outside the gene matches. CDR3 sequence reads: CASLVAGGYEQFF. Written as DNA, the CDR3 is TGTGCCAGCCTAGTGGCAGGGGGTTATGAGCAGTTCTTC.

V and J are TRBV3-1 (or the pseudogene TRBV3-2) and TRBJ1-3, with D maybe TRBD1 (6 bases). The CDR3 length is 11 residues. Trimming took off 5 bases at V and 13 bases at J, with 12 bases between the two ends. Germline-derived CDR1 and CDR2 are LGHDT and YNNKEL (reference sequence). The CDR3 reads CASSKTGPIYF. CDR3 bases: TGTGCCAGCAGCAAGACAGGTCCGATATATTTT.

This sequence joins TRBV5-5 and TRBJ1-1; perhaps TRBD1 as D (5 bases). Trimming pared 4 bases from V and 4 bases from J, leaving 11 bases between. The CDR3 runs to 13 residues. Per the germline V gene, CDR1 is SGHKS and CDR2 is YYEKEE (reference sequence). The CDR3 sequence is CASSTDRATEAFF. The DNA of the CDR3 is TGTGCCAGCAGCACCGACAGAGCCACTGAAGCTTTCTTT.

This sequence joins TRBV6-2 or TRBV6-3 and TRBJ2-2; D is uncertain. Germline V lookup: CDR1 MNHEY, CDR2 SVGEGT. The germline V and J ends were trimmed by 5 bases and 3 bases, with 4 bases remaining between them. This CDR3 contains 12 residues. CDR3 DNA sequence: TGTGCCAGCAGTCAGGACACCGGGGAGCTGTTTTTT. This gives the protein CASSQDTGELFF.

The chain recombines TRBV3-1 (or the pseudogene TRBV3-2) with TRBJ2-3, with a tentative D call TRBD2 (6 bases). This CDR3 has 16 residues. Trimming cost V 4 bases and J 7 bases, with 21 bases left between them. The germline CDR1 and CDR2 sequences are LGHDT and YNNKEL (reference sequence). CDR3 region: CASSPNPGTAVNTQYF. In DNA, the CDR3 is TGTGCCAGCAGCCCGAATCCCGGGACTGCCGTCAATACGCAGTATTTT.

V gene TRBV28 combines with J gene TRBJ1-2; the D is unclear. Between the trimmed V and J ends, which lost 10 bases and 7 bases, there was a span of 22 bases. Germline CDR1 is MDHEN and CDR2 is SYDVKM. This CDR3 comprises 14 residues. CDR3 in DNA: TGTGCCACCGAACTTTTGGGAGGGAGGGTTGGCTACACCTTC. Its translation is CATELLGGRVGYTF.

The chain employs TRBV3-1 (or the pseudogene TRBV3-2) and TRBJ1-1, with D hard to call. CDR1 and CDR2 (germline): LGHDT, YNNKEL (reference sequence). V gave up 5 bases and J gave up 1 base, with 5 bases separating them. The CDR3 is made up of 12 amino acids. The CDR3 protein is CASSFRNTEAFF. CDR3 coding DNA: TGTGCCAGCAGCTTCAGGAACACTGAAGCTTTCTTT.

This clone was observed a few times. In the same sample, other DNA sequences code for this CDR3. V is TRBV5-1 and J is TRBJ2-7; perhaps TRBD2 as D (6 bases). Trimming took 4 bases from V and 1 from J, leaving 9 bases between them. The CDR3 is 13 amino acids. Germline values: CDR1 SGHRS, CDR2 YFSETQ. CDR3 protein: CASSGGQSYEQYF. DNA of the CDR3: TGCGCCAGCAGCGGAGGGCAATCCTACGAGCAGTACTTC.

The J gene is TRBJ1-1, the V gene TRBV9; D call uncertain. The germline gives CDR1 SGDLS, CDR2 YYNGEE. This CDR3 has 13 amino acids. Trimming stripped 4 bases from V and 5 bases from J, with 12 bases between. CDR3 sequence (DNA): TGTGCCAGCAGCCCAAACGGGAATACTGAAGCTTTCTTT. Encoded protein: CASSPNGNTEAFF. Variable domain in full (rest from reference TRBV9 and TRBJ1-1): DSGVTQTPKHLITATGQRVTLRCSPRSGDLSVYWYQQSLDQGLQFLIQYYNGEERAKGNILERFSAQQFPDLHSELNLSSLELGDSALYFCASSPNGNTEAFFGQGTRLTVV.

With regard to this clone: The same CDR3 is also encoded by other DNA sequences in this sample. This chain connects TRBV28 to TRBJ2-1; D is uncertain. V shed 4 bases and J shed 4 bases, with 8 bases lying between them. The CDR3 is 13 residues long. Germline loops: CDR1 MDHEN, CDR2 SYDVKM. The CDR3 DNA sequence: TGTGCCAGCAGTTCTGGCGGATACAATGAGCAGTTCTTC. Its translation: CASSSGGYNEQFF.

This chain uses TRBV6-6 with TRBJ1-2; tentatively, D is TRBD1 (6 bases). The CDR3 has 14 amino acids. V gave up 6 bases and J gave up 7 bases, with 18 bases separating them. Germline V CDR1 and CDR2: MNHNY, SVGAGI (reference sequence). The CDR3 reads CASRPDSGVRGYTF. CDR3 DNA: TGTGCCAGCAGACCGGACAGCGGAGTGCGTGGCTACACCTTC.

This clone was detected only a few times. V is TRBV5-1 and J is TRBJ2-3, with D maybe TRBD1 (5 bases). CDR1 and CDR2 (germline): SGHRS, YFSETQ. There are 17 residues in the CDR3. Trimming shortened V by 1 base and J by 2 bases, and 17 bases separated the two germline ends. The DNA of the CDR3 is TGCGCCAGCAGCTTGAGCTTGGGGCGAGAATTCACAGATACGCAGTATTTT. It codes for CASSLSLGREFTDTQYF.

The rearrangement joins TRBV9 to TRBJ1-6; perhaps TRBD1 as D (5 bases). Germline CDR1 and CDR2: SGDLS and YYNGEE. V was pared by 4 bases and J by 7 bases, with 12 bases between. This CDR3 region has 14 residues. As DNA, the CDR3 is TGTGCCAGCAGCCCCCGGGGGGGAAATTCACCCCTCCACTTT. Protein: CASSPRGGNSPLHF.

This clone was picked up one time. This sequence joins TRBV20-1 and TRBJ1-2; maybe TRBD1 (5 bases). The CDR3 sequence is 13 residues long. Germline values: CDR1 DFQATT, CDR2 SNEGSKA (reference sequence). The V end was cut by 3 bases, the J end by 2 bases, with 10 bases between. CDR3 coding DNA: TGCAGTGCTAGTACAGGAGTCAACTATGGCTACACCTTC. Encoded protein: CSASTGVNYGYTF.

To note about this clone: A read error may account for a junction end that differs from germline. CDR3 region: CASSLRGLSTDTQYF. CDR3 DNA: TGTGCTAGCAGCTTACGGGGACTAAGCACAGATACGCAGTATTTT. This sequence joins TRBV7-7 and TRBJ2-3; TRBD2 aligns across 7 bases. Per the germline V gene, CDR1 is SSHAT and CDR2 is FNYEAQ (reference sequence). The CDR3 extends over 15 amino acids.

The chain couples TRBV19 to TRBJ1-2; D may be TRBD1 (6 bases). Germline assignment: CDR1 LNHDA and CDR2 SQIVND (reference sequence). The CDR3 runs 16 residues. V gave up 10 bases and J gave up 4 bases, with 25 bases separating them. DNA of the CDR3: TGTGCCACCTCGCAAATACAGGGCAAACTCCTCTATGGCTACACCTTC. Translation: CATSQIQGKLLYGYTF.

This chain connects TRBV7-8 to TRBJ2-5, with 10 bases fitting TRBD1. J was trimmed by 1 base and V by 7 bases; bases with no gene match: 3. Germline-derived CDR1 and CDR2 are SGHVS and FQNEAQ. This CDR3 has 14 amino acids. CDR3 region: CASTDRGLQETQYF. The CDR3 DNA is TGTGCCAGCACCGACAGGGGGCTCCAAGAGACCCAGTACTTC.

The rearrangement uses TRBV6-5 and TRBJ1-4; a possible D gene is TRBD1 (5 bases). CDR3 length: 15 residues. Germline values: CDR1 MNHEY, CDR2 SVGAGI. The V end was cut by 2 bases, the J end by 7 bases, with 14 bases between. The CDR3 DNA reads as TGTGCCAGCAGTTACGGCGGGGCGGGTGGTGAAAAACTGTTTTTT. Residues: CASSYGGAGGEKLFF.

J is TRBJ2-2 and V is TRBV2, with D possibly matching TRBD1 (7 bases). Germline V gene data show CDR1 as SNHLY and CDR2 as FYNNEI. Trimming removed 5 bases from V and 4 bases from J, with 11 bases in between. The CDR3 contains 14 residues. The CDR3 DNA reads TGTGCCAGCAGTAATCAGGGGGGCACCGGGGAGCTGTTTTTT. It yields the protein CASSNQGGTGELFF.

The J gene is TRBJ2-7, the V gene TRBV18, with D maybe TRBD2 (6 bases). CDR1 and CDR2 (germline): KGHSH, LQKENI. CDR3 length: 13 amino acids. Trimming removed 5 bases from V and 7 bases from J, with 15 bases in between. DNA of the CDR3: TGTGCCAGCTCAGCGCCCGTGGCGGGGGAGCAGTACTTC. This gives the protein CASSAPVAGEQYF.

This chain joins TRBV19 and TRBJ1-5, with TRBD1 as a possible D gene (6 bases). CDR1 and CDR2 from the germline V gene are LNHDA and SQIVND (reference sequence). The CDR3 length is 15 residues. V was shortened by 4 bases and J by 0 bases, with 10 bases between the two germline ends. CDR3 residues: CASSRYRDSNQPQHF. The CDR3 DNA follows: TGTGCCAGTAGTAGGTACAGGGATAGCAATCAGCCCCAGCATTTT.

The chain is built from TRBV19 and TRBJ2-5, with 11 bases identical to TRBD1. J lost 5 bases, V lost 5 bases, and 7 bases had no gene match. Germline values: CDR1 LNHDA, CDR2 SQIVND (reference sequence). The CDR3 sequence is 15 residues long. CDR3 nucleotide sequence: TGTGCCAGTAGTCCGTGGACAGGGGGCCGGGAGACCCAGTACTTC. It is translated as CASSPWTGGRETQYF. Full variable domain (outside the CDR3, taken from reference TRBV19 and TRBJ2-5): DGGITQSPKYLFRKEGQNVTLSCEQNLNHDAMYWYRQDPGQGLRLIYYSQIVNDFQKGDIAEGYSVSREKKESFPLTVTSAQKNPTAFYLCASSPWTGGRETQYFGPGTRLLVL.